This T cell receptor (beta chain) was sequenced for a study of control samples from healthy donors and cancer patients. Libraries were prepared by immunoSEQ multiplex PCR; TCRdb keeps only in-frame clonotypes and omits some of them. The repertoire consists of about 120,000 clones, with 90% to 95% occurring once and the leading ten covering under 2%. The origin of this receptor is a man aged 50-59 years with head and neck cancer. Sequenced: PBMCs.

CDR3 bases: TGTGCCAGCAGCTTAGATTTTGGTGGCTCTGGAAACACCATATATTTT. Translated: CASSLDFGGSGNTIYF. The chain recombines TRBV7-2 with TRBJ1-3; no definite D call. This CDR3 is 16 amino acids long. CDR1 is SGHTA, CDR2 FQGNSA, per germline. Trimming removed 1 base at V and 0 bases at J, with 10 bases between. Filled out from reference TRBV7-2 and TRBJ1-3, the complete variable domain reads GAGVSQSPSNKVTEKGKDVELRCDPISGHTALYWYRQSLGQGLEFLIYFQGNSAPDKSGLPSDRFSAERTGGSVSTLTIQRTQQEDSAVYLCASSLDFGGSGNTIYFGEGSWLTVV.